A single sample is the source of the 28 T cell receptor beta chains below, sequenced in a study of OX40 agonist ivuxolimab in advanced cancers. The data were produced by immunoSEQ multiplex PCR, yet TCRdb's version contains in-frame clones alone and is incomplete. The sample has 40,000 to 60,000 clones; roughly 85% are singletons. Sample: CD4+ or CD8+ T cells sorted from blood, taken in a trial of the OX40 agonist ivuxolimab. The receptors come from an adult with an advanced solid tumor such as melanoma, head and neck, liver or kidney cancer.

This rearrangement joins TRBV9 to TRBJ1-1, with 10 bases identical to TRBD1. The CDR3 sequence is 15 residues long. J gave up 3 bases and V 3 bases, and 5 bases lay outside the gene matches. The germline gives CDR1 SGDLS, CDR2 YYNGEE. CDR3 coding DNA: TGTGCCAGCAGCGGACGACAGGGGGCGTACACTGAAGCTTTCTTT. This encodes CASSGRQGAYTEAFF.

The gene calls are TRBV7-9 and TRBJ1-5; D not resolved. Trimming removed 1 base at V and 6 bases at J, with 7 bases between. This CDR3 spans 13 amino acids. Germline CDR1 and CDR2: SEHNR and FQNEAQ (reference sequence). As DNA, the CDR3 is TGTGCCAGCAGCTTAGGGGTTACTCAGCCCCAGCATTTT. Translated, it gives CASSLGVTQPQHF.

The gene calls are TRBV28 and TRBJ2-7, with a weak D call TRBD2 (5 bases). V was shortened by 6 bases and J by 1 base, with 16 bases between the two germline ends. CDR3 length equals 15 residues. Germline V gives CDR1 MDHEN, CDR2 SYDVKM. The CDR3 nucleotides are TGTGCCAGCAGCGACACGGGCCAGCGGTCCTACGAGCAGTACGTC. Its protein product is CASSDTGQRSYEQYV.

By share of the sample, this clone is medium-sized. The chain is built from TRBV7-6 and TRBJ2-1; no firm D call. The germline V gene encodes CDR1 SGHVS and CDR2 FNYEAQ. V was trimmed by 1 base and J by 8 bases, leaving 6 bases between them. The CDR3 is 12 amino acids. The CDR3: CASSLGGYEQFF. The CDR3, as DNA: TGTGCCAGCAGCTTAGGGGGATATGAGCAGTTCTTC.

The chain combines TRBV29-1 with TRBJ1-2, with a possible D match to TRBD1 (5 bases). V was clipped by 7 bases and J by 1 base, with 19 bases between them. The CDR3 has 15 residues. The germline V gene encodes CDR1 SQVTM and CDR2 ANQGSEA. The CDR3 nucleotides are TGCAGCGCCGTCTTTTGGGACGGAATTAACTATGGCTACACCTTC. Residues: CSAVFWDGINYGYTF.

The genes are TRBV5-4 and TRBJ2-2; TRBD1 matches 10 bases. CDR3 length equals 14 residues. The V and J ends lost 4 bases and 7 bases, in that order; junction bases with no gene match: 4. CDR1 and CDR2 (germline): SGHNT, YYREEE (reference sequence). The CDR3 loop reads CASSETGGDGELFF. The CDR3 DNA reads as TGTGCCAGCAGCGAGACAGGGGGCGACGGGGAGCTGTTTTTT.

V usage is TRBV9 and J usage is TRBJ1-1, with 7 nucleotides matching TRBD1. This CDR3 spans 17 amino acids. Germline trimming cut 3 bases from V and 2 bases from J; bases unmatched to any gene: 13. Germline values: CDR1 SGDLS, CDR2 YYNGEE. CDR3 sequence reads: CASSGGTDKNLNTEAFF. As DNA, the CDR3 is TGTGCCAGCAGCGGAGGGACAGATAAAAATCTTAACACTGAAGCTTTCTTT.

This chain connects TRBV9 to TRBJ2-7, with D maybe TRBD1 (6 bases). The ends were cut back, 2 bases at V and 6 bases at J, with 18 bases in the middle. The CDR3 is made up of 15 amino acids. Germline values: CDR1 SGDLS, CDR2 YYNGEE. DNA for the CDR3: TGTGCCAGCAGCGTCACCGGACAGTCGGCGACCGAGCAGTACTTC. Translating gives CASSVTGQSATEQYF.

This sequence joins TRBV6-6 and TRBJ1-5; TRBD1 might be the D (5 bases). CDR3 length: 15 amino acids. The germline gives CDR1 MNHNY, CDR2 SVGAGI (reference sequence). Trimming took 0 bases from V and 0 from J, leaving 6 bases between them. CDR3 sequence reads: CASSYSGDSNQPQHF. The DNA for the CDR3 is TGTGCCAGCAGTTACTCGGGGGATAGCAATCAGCCCCAGCATTTT.

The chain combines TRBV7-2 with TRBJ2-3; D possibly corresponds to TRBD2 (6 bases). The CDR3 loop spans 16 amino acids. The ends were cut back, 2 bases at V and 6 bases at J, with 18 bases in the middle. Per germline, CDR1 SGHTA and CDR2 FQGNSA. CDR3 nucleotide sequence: TGTGCCAGCAGCTTATTTGGGGACTTGAAAGACGATACGCAGTATTTT. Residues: CASSLFGDLKDDTQYF.

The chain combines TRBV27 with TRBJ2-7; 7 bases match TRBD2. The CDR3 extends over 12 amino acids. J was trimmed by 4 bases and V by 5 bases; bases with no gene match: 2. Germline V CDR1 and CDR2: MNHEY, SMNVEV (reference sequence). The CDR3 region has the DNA TGTGCCAGCAGTCCCGGGGGGTACGAGCAGTACTTC. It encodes CASSPGGYEQYF.

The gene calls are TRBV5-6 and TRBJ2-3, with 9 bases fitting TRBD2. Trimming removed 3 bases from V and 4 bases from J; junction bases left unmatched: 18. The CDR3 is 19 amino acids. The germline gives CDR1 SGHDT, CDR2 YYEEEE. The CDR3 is CASSWGERLAGDLSDTQYF. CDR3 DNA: TGTGCCAGCAGCTGGGGGGAAAGGTTAGCGGGAGACCTATCAGATACGCAGTATTTT.

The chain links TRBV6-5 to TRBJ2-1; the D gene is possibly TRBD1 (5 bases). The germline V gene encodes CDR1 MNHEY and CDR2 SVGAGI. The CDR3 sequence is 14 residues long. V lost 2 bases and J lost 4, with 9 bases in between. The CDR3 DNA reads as TGTGCCAGCAGTTACGGACATTCTTACAATGAGCAGTTCTTC. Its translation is CASSYGHSYNEQFF.

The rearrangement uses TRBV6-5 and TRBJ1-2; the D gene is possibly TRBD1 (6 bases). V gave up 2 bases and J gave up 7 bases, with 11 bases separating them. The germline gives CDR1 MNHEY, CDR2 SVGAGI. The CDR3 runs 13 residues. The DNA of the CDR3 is TGTGCCAGCAGTTACGGGGGGCGAGGTGGCTACACCTTC. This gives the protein CASSYGGRGGYTF.

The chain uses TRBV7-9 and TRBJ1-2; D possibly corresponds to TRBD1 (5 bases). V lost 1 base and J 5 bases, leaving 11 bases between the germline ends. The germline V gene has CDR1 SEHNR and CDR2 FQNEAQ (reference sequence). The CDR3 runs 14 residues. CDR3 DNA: TGTGCCAGCAGCTTAGGTGGGGGGGTTTATGGCTACACCTTC. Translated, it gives CASSLGGGVYGYTF.

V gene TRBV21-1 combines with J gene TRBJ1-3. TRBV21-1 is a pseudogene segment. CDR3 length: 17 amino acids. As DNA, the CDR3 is TGTGCCAGCAGCAAAAAGCCTCAAGAGATCGCTGGAAACACCATATATTTT. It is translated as CASSKKPQEIAGNTIYF.

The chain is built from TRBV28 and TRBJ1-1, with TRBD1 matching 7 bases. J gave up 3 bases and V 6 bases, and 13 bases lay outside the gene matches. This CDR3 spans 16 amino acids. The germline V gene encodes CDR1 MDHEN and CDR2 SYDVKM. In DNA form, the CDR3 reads TGTGCCAGCAGCCCAACTACAGGGGCCCCTGACACTGAAGCTTTCTTT. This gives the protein CASSPTTGAPDTEAFF.

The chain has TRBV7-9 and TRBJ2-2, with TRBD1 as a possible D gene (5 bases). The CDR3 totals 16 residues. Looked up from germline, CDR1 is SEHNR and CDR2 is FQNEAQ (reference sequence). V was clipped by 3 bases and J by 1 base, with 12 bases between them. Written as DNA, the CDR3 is TGTGCCAGCAGCTTGGCAGACAGAATGAACACCGGGGAGCTGTTTTTT. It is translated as CASSLADRMNTGELFF.

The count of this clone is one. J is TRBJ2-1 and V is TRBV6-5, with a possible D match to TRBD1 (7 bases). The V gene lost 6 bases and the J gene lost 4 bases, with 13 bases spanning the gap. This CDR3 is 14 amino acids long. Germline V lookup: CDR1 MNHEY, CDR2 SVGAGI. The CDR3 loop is CASSWRDSYNEQFF. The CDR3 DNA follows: TGTGCCAGCAGCTGGCGGGACAGTTACAATGAGCAGTTCTTC.

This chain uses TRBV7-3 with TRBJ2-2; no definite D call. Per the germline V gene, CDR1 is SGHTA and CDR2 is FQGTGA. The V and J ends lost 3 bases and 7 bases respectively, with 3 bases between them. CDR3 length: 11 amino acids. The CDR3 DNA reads TGTGCCAGCAGCTTTGGCGGGGAGCTGTTTTTT. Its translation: CASSFGGELFF.

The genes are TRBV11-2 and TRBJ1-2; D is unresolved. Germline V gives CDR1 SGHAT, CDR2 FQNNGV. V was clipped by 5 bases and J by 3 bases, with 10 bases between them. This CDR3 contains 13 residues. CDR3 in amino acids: CASSLGLYYGYTF. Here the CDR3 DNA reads TGTGCCAGCAGCCTAGGCCTCTACTATGGCTACACCTTC. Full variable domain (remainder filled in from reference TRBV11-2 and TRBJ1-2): EAGVAQSPRYKIIEKRQSVAFWCNPISGHATLYWYQQILGQGPKLLIQFQNNGVVDDSQLPKDRFSAERLKGVDSTLKIQPAKLEDSAVYLCASSLGLYYGYTFGSGTRLTVV.

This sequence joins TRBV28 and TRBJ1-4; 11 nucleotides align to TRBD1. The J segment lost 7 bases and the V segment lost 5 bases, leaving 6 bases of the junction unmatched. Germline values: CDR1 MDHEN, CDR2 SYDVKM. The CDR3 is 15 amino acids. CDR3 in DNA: TGTGCCAGCAGTATCTGGACAGGGGGCGGTGAAAAACTGTTTTTT. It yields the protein CASSIWTGGGEKLFF.

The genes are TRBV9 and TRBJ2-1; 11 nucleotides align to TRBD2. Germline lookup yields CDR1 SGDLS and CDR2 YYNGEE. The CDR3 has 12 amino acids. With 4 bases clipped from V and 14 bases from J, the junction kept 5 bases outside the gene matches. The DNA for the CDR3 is TGTGCCAGCAGCACCCCTAGCGGGGGGAAGTTCTTC. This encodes CASSTPSGGKFF.

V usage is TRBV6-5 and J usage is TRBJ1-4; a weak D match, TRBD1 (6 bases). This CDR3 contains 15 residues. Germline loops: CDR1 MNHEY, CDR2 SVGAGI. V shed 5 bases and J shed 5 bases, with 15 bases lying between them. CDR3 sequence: CASSRNRALNEKLFF. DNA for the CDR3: TGTGCCAGCAGTCGTAACAGGGCCCTGAATGAAAAACTGTTTTTT.

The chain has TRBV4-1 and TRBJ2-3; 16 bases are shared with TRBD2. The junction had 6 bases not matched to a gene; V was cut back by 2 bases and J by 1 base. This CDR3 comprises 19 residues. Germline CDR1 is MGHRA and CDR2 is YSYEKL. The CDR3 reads CASSQPGLAGGPGTDTQYF. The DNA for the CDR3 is TGCGCCAGCAGCCAACCGGGACTAGCGGGGGGGCCGGGCACAGATACGCAGTATTTT.

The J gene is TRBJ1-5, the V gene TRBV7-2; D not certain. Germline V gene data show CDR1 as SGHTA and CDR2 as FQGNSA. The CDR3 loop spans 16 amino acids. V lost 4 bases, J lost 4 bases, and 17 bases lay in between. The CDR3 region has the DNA TGTGCCAGCAGCTCAACAGAGGGATGGGGAAATCAGCCCCAGCATTTT. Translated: CASSSTEGWGNQPQHF. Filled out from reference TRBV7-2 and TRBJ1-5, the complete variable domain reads GAGVSQSPSNKVTEKGKDVELRCDPISGHTALYWYRQSLGQGLEFLIYFQGNSAPDKSGLPSDRFSAERTGGSVSTLTIQRTQQEDSAVYLCASSSTEGWGNQPQHFGDGTRLSIL.

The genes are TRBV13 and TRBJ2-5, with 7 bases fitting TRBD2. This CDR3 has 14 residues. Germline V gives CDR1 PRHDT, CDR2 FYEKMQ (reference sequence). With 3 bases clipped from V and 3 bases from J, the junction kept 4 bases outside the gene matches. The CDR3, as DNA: TGTGCCAGCAGCTTGCGGGGAGGGGAAGAGACCCAGTACTTC. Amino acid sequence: CASSLRGGEETQYF.

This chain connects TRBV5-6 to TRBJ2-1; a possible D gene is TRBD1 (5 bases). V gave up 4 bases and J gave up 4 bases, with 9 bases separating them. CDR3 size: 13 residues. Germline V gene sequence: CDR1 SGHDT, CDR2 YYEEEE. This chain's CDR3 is CASSAQGYNEQFF. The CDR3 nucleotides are TGTGCCAGCAGCGCCCAGGGTTACAATGAGCAGTTCTTC.